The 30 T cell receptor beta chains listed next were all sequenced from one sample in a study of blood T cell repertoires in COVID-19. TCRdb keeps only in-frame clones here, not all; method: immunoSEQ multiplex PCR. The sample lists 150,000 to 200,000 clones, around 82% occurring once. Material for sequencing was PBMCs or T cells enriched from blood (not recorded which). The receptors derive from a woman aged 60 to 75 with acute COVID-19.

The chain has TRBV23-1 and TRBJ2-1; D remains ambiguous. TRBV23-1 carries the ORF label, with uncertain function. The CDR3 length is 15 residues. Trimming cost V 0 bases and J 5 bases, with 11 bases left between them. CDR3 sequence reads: CASSQSRCLHNEQFF. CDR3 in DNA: TGCGCCAGCAGTCAATCGCGGTGTCTTCACAATGAGCAGTTCTTC.

CDR3 bases: TGTGCCAGCAGCCCCCGGGGGAACAATGAGCAGTTCTTC. Translation: CASSPRGNNEQFF. V gene TRBV7-2 combines with J gene TRBJ2-1, with D perhaps matching TRBD2 (6 bases). In germline, CDR1 is SGHTA, CDR2 FQGNSA. Trimming left V 5 bases short and J 5 bases short, with 10 bases between. This CDR3 is built from 13 residues.

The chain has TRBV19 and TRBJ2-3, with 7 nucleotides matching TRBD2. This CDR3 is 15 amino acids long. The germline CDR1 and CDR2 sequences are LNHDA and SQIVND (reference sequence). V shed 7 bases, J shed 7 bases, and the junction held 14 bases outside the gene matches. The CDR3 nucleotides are TGTGCCAGTACCGCAGGACTAGGCCGGGGAAATACGCAGTATTTT. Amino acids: CASTAGLGRGNTQYF.

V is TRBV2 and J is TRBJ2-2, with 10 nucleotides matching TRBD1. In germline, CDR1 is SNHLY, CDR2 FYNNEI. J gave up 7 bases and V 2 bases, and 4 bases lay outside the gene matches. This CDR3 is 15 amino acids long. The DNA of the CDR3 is TGTGCCAGCAGTGAACAGGGACAGGGGAACGGGGAGCTGTTTTTT. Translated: CASSEQGQGNGELFF. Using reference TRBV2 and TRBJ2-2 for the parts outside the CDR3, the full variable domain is EPEVTQTPSHQVTQMGQEVILRCVPISNHLYFYWYRQILGQKVEFLVSFYNNEISEKSEIFDDQFSVERPDGSNFTLKIRSTKLEDSAMYFCASSEQGQGNGELFFGEGSRLTVL.

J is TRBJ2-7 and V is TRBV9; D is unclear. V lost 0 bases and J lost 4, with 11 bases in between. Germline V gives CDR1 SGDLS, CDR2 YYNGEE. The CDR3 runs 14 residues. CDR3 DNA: TGTGCCAGCAGCGTAGGAGGCGATACTTACGAGCAGTACTTC. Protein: CASSVGGDTYEQYF.

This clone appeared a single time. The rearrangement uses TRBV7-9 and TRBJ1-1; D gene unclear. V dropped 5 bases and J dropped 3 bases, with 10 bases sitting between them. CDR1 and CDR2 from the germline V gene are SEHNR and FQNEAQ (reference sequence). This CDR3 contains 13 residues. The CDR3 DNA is TGTGCCAGCAGCCTCGTCCGGGACACTGAAGCTTTCTTT. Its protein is CASSLVRDTEAFF.

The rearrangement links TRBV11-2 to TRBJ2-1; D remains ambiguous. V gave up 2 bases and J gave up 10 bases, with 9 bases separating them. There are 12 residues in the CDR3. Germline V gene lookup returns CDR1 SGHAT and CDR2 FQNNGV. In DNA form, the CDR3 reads TGTGCCAGCAGCTTATCCCGCCTAGAGCAGTTCTTC. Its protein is CASSLSRLEQFF.

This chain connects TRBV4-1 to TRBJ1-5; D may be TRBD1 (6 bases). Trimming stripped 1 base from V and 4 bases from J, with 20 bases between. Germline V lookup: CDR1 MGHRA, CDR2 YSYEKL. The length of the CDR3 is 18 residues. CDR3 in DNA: TGCGCCAGCAGCCAAGGCCGGGGGAGGGACAAAGGAAATCAGCCCCAGCATTTT. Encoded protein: CASSQGRGRDKGNQPQHF.

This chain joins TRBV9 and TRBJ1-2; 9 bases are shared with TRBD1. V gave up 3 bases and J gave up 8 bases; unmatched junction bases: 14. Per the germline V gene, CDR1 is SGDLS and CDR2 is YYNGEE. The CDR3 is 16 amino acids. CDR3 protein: CASSATPGQGSKGYTF. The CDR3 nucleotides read TGTGCCAGCAGCGCGACACCGGGACAGGGATCTAAAGGCTACACCTTC.

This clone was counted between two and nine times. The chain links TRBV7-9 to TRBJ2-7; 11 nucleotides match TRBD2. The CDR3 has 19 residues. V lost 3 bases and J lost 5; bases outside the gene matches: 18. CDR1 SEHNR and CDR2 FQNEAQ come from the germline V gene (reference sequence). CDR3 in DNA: TGTGCCAGCAGCTTCACTAGCGGGGGAGAGGCGTGGTTCGGGAACGAGCAGTACTTC. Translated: CASSFTSGGEAWFGNEQYF.

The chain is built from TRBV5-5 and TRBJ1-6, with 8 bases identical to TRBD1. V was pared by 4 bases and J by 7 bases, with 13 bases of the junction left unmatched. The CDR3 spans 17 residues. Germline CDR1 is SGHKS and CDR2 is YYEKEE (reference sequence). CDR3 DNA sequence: TGTGCCAGCAGCGAGCACAGGGGGGCGCCCCCCAATTCACCCCTCCACTTT. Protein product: CASSEHRGAPPNSPLHF.

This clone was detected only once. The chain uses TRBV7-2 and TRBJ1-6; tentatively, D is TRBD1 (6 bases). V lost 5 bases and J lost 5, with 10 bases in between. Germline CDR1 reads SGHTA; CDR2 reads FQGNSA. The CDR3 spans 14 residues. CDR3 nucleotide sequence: TGTGCCAGCAGCGGACAGCTAGATAATTCACCCCTCCACTTT. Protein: CASSGQLDNSPLHF.

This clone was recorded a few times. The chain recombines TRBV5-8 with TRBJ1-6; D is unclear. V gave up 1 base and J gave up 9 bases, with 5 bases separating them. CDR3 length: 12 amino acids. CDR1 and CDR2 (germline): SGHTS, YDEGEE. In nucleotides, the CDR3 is TGTGCCAGCAGCTTGCTCAGTTCACCCCTCCACTTT. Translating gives CASSLLSSPLHF. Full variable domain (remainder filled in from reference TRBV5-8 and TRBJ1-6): EAGVTQSPTHLIKTRGQQATLRCSPISGHTSVYWYQQALGLGLQFLLWYDEGEERNRGNFPPRFSGRQFPNYSSELNVNALELEDSALYLCASSLLSSPLHFGNGTRLTVT.

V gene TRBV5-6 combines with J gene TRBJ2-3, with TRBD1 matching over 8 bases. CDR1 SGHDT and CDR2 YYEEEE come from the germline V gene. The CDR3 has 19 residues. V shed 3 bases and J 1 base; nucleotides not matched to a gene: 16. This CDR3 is CASSYVPGQVTGGTDTQYF. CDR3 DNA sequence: TGTGCCAGCAGCTATGTACCGGGACAGGTGACGGGGGGCACAGATACGCAGTATTTT.

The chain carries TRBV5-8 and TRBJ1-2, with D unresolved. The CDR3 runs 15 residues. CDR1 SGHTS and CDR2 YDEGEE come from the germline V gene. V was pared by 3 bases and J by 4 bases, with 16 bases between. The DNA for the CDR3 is TGTGCCAGCAGCTCTCACACGACGAGGGTCTATGGCTACACCTTC. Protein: CASSSHTTRVYGYTF.

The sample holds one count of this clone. In DNA form, the CDR3 reads TGTGCCGCCTGGACAGGGATGAACACTGAAGCTTTCTTT. Protein product: CAAWTGMNTEAFF. The chain recombines TRBV10-3 with TRBJ1-1; 8 bases match TRBD1. This CDR3 contains 13 residues. Per germline, CDR1 ENHRY and CDR2 SYGVKD. V lost 11 bases, J lost 0 bases, and 5 bases stayed unmatched.

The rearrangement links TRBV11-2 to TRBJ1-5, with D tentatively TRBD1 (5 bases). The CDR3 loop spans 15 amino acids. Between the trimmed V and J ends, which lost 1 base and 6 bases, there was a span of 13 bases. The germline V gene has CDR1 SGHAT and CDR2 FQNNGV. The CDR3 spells CASSLGSGGSQPQHF. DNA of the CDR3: TGTGCCAGCAGCTTAGGGTCGGGGGGAAGTCAGCCCCAGCATTTT.

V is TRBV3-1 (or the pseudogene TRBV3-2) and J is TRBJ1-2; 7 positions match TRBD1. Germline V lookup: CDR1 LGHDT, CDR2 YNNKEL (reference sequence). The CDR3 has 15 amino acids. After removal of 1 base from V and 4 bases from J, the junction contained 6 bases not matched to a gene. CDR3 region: CASSQGQGHVYGYTF. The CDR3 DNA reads TGTGCCAGCAGCCAAGGACAGGGCCACGTCTATGGCTACACCTTC.

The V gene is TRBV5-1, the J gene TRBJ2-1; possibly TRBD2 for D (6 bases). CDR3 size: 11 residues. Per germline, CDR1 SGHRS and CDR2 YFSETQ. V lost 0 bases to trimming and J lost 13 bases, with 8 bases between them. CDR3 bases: TGCGCCAGCAGCTTGGAGGAGGGCCAGTTCTTC. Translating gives CASSLEEGQFF.

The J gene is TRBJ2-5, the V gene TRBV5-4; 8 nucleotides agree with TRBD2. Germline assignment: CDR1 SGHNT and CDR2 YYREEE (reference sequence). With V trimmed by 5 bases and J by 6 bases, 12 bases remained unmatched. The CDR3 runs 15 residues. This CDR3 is CASRTGGGGLKTQYF. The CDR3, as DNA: TGTGCCAGCAGAACCGGGGGGGGAGGGCTGAAGACCCAGTACTTC.

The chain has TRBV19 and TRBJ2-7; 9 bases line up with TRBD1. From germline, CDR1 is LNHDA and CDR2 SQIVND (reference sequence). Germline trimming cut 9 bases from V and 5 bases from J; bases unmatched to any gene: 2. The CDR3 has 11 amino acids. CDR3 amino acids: CASGQGNEQYF. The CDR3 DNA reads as TGTGCCAGCGGACAGGGGAACGAGCAGTACTTC.

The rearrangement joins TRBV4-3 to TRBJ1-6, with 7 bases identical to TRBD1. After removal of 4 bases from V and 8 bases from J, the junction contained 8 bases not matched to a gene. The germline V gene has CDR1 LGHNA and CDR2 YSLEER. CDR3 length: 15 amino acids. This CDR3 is CASSRTTGTDSPLHF. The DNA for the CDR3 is TGCGCCAGCAGCCGGACGACAGGGACCGATTCACCCCTCCACTTT.

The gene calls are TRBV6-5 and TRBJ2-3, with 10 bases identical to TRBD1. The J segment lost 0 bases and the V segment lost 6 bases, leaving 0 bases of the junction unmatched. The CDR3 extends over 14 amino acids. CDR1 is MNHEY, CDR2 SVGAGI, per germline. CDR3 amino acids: CASRGQGSTDTQYF. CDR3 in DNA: TGTGCCAGCAGGGGACAGGGGAGCACAGATACGCAGTATTTT.

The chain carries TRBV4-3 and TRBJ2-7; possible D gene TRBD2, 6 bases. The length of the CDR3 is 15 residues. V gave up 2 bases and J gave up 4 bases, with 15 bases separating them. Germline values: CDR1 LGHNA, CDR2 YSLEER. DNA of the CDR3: TGCGCCAGCAGCCAATCCCCGGGGGTTAGGTACGAGCAGTACTTC. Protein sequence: CASSQSPGVRYEQYF.

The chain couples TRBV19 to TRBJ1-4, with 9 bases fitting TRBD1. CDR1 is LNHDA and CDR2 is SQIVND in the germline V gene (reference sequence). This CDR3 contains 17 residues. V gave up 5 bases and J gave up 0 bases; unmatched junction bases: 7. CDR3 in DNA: TGTGCCAGTAGTCCTCAGGGACAGGGAACAACTAATGAAAAACTGTTTTTT. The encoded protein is CASSPQGQGTTNEKLFF.

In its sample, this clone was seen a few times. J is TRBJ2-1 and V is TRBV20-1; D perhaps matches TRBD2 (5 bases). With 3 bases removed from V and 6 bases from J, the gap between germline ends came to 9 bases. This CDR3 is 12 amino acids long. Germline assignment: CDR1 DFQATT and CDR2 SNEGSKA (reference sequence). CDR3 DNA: TGCAGTGCTAGTGTGAGCGGCAATGAGCAGTTCTTC. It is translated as CSASVSGNEQFF.

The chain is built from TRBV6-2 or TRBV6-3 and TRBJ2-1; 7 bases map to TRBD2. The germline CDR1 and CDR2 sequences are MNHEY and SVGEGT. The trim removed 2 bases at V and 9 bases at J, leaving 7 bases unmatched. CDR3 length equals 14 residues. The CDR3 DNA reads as TGTGCCAGCAGTTACAGTCGAACGGGGGGTGAGCAGTTCTTC. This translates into CASSYSRTGGEQFF.

The CDR3 spells CSASDRGHYYEQYV. CDR3 in DNA: TGCAGTGCTAGTGACAGGGGACACTACTACGAGCAGTACGTC. The V and J genes are TRBV20-1 and TRBJ2-7; 8 nucleotides line up with TRBD1. With V trimmed by 3 bases and J by 3 bases, 7 bases remained unmatched. Germline CDR1 reads DFQATT; CDR2 reads SNEGSKA (reference sequence). CDR3 length: 14 residues.

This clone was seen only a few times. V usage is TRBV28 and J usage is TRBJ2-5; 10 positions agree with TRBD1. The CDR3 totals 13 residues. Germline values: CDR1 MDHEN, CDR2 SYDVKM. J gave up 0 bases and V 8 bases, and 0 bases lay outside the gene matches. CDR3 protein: CASGQGDQETQYF. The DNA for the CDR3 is TGTGCCAGCGGACAGGGGGACCAAGAGACCCAGTACTTC.

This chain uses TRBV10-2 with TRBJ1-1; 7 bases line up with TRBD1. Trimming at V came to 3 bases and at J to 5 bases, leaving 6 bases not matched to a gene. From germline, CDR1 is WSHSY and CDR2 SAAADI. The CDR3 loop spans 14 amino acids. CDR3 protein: CASSERDRRTEAFF. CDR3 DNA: TGCGCCAGCAGTGAAAGGGACAGAAGAACTGAAGCTTTCTTT.